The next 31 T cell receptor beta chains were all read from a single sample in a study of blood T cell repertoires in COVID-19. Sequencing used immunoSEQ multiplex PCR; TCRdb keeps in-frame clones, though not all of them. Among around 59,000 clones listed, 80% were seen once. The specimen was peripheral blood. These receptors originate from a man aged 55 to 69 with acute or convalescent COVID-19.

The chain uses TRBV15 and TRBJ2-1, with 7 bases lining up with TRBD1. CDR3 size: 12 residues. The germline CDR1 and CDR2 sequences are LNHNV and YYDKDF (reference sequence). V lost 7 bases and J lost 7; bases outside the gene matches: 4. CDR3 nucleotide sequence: TGTGCCACCACCTCGACAGGGAATGAGCAGTTCTTC. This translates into CATTSTGNEQFF.

As DNA, the CDR3 is TGCGCCAGCAGCATCGGACTAGCGGGAGAGACCCAGTACTTC. Its protein product is CASSIGLAGETQYF. This chain links TRBV5-1 with TRBJ2-5; TRBD2 matches 11 bases. Germline assignment: CDR1 SGHRS and CDR2 YFSETQ. The CDR3 loop spans 14 amino acids. Trimming cost V 4 bases and J 4 bases; bases outside gene matches: 3.

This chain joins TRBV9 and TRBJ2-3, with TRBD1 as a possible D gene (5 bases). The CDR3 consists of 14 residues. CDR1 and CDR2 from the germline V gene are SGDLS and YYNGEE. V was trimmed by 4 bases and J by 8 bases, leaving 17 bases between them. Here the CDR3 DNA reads TGTGCCAGCAGCTCCCAAGGCCCCCAGGGTACGCAGTATTTT. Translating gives CASSSQGPQGTQYF.

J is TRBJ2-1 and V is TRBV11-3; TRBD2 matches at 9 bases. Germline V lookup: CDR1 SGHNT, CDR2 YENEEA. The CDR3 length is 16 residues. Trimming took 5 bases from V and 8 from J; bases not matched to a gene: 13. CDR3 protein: CASSPTGAGGRDEQFF. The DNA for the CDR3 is TGTGCCAGCAGCCCGACGGGAGCGGGGGGCAGGGATGAGCAGTTCTTC.

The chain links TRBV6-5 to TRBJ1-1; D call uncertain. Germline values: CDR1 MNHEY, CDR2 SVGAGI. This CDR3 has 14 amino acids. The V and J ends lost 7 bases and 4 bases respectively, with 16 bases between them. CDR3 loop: CASKKLRGGTEAFF. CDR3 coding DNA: TGTGCCAGCAAAAAGCTCCGGGGAGGCACTGAAGCTTTCTTT.

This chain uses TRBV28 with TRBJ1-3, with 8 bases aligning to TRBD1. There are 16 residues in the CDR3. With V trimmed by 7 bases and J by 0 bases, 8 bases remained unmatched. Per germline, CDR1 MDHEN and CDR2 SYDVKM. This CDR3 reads CASTLGDRHSGNTIYF. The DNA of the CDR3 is TGTGCCAGCACCCTGGGGGACAGGCACTCTGGAAACACCATATATTTT.

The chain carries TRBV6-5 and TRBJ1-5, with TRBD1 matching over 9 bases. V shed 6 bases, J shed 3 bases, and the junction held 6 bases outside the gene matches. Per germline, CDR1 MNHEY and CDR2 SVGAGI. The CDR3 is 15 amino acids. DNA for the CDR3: TGTGCCAGCAGACTCGACAGGGGGGTCAATCAGCCCCAGCATTTT. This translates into CASRLDRGVNQPQHF.

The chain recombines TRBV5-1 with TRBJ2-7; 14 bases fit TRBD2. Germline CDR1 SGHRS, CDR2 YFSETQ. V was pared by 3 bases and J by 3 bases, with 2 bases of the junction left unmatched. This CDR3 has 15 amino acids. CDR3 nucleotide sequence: TGCGCCAGCAGCTACGGACTAGCGGGGGGCTACGAGCAGTACTTC. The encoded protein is CASSYGLAGGYEQYF. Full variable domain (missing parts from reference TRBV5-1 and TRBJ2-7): KAGVTQTPRYLIKTRGQQVTLSCSPISGHRSVSWYQQTPGQGLQFLFEYFSETQRNKGNFPGRFSGRQFSNSRSEMNVSTLELGDSALYLCASSYGLAGGYEQYFGPGTRLTVT.

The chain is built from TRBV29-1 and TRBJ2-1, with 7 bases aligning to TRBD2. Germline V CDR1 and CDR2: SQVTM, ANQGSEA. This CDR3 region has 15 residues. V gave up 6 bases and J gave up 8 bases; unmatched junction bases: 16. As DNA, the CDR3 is TGCAGCGTGATGGGACTACACTTGGGGGGGGATGAGCAGTTCTTC. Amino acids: CSVMGLHLGGDEQFF.

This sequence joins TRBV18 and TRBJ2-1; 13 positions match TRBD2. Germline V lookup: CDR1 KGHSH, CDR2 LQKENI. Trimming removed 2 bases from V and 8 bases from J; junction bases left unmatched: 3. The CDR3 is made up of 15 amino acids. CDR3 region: CASSPTSGGADEQFF. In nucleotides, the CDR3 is TGTGCCAGCTCACCAACTAGCGGGGGGGCCGATGAGCAGTTCTTC.

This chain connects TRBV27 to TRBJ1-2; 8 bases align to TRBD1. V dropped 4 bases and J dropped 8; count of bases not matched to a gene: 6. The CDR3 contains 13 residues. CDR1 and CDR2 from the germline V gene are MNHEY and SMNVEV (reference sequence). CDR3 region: CASSSRGRNGYTF. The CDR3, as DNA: TGTGCCAGCAGTTCCAGGGGGCGAAACGGCTACACCTTC.

CDR3 DNA: TGTGCCAGCAGCGTAGGAGAAGCGTCCTCCTACAATGAGCAGTTCTTC. Translation: CASSVGEASSYNEQFF. J is TRBJ2-1 and V is TRBV9; D gene unclear. V lost 0 bases to trimming and J lost 0 bases, with 10 bases between them. The CDR3 covers 16 residues. Germline V gene data show CDR1 as SGDLS and CDR2 as YYNGEE.

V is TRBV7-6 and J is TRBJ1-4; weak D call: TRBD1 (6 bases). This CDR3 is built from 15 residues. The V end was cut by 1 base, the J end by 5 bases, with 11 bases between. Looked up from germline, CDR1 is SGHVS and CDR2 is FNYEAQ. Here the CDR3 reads CASSLDQGRNEKLFF. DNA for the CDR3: TGTGCCAGCAGCTTAGATCAGGGGAGAAATGAAAAACTGTTTTTT.

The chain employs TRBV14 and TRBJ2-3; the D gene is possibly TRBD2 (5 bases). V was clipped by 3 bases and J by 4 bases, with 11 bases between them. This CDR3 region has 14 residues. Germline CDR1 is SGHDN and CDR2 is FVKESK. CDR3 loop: CASSQSGSADTQYF. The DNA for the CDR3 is TGTGCCAGCAGCCAGAGCGGTAGCGCAGATACGCAGTATTTT.

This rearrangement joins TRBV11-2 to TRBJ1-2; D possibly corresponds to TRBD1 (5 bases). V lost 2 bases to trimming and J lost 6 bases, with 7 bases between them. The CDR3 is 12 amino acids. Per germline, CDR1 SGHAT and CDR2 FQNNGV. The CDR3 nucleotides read TGTGCCAGCAGCTTATGGGGGGATGGCTACACCTTC. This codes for CASSLWGDGYTF.

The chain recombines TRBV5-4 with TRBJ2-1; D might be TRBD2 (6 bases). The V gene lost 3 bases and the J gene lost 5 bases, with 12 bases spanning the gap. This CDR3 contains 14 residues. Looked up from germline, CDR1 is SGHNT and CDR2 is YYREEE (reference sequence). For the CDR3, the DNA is TGTGCCAGCAGCTCCTATCGGGGGAACAATGAGCAGTTCTTC. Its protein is CASSSYRGNNEQFF. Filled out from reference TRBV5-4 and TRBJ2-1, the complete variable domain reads ETGVTQSPTHLIKTRGQQVTLRCSSQSGHNTVSWYQQALGQGPQFIFQYYREEENGRGNFPPRFSGLQFPNYSSELNVNALELDDSALYLCASSSYRGNNEQFFGPGTRLTVL.

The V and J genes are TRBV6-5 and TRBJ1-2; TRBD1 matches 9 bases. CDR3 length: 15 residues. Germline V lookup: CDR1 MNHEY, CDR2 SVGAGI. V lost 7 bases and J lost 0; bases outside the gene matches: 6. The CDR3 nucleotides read TGTGCCAGCACCACAGGGGGCGCTTCTAACTATGGCTACACCTTC. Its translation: CASTTGGASNYGYTF.

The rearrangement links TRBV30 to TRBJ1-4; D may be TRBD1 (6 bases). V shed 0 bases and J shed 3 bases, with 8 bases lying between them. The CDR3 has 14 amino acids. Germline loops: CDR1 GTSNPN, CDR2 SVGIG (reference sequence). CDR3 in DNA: TGTGCCTGGAGTGTTTGGACAGCTAATGAAAAACTGTTTTTT. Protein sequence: CAWSVWTANEKLFF.

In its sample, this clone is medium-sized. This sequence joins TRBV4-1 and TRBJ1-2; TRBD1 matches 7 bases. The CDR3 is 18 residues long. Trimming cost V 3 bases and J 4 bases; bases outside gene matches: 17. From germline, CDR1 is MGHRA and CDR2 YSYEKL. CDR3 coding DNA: TGCGCCAGCAGCCATCAACCCCTCACAGGGGATAACCTCTATGGCTACACCTTC. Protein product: CASSHQPLTGDNLYGYTF.

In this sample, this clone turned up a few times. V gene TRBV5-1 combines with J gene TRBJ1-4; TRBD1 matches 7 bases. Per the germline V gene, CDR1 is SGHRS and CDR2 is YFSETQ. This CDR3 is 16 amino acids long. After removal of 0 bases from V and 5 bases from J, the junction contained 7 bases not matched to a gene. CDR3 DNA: TGCGCCAGCAGCTTGGAGGGGGCAGGGAGAAATGAAAAACTGTTTTTT. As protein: CASSLEGAGRNEKLFF.

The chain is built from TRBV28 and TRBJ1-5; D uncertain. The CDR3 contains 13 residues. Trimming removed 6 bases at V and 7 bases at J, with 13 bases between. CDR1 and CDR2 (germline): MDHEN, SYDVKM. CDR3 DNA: TGTGCCAGCAGACTGAAACGAGGGCAGCCCCAGCATTTT. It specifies CASRLKRGQPQHF.

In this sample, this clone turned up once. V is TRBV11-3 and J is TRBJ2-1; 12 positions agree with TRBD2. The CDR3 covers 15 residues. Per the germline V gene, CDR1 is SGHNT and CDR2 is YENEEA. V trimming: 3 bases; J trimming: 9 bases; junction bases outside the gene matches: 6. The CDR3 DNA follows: TGTGCCAGCAGCTTTGGACTAGCGGGGCGTCGTGAGCAGTTCTTC. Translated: CASSFGLAGRREQFF.

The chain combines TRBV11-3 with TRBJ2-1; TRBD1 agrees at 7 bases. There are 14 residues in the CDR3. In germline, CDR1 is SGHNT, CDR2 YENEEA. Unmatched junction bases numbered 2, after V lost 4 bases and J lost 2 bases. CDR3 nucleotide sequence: TGTGCCAGCAGCTGGACAGGCGCCTACAATGAGCAGTTCTTC. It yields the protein CASSWTGAYNEQFF.

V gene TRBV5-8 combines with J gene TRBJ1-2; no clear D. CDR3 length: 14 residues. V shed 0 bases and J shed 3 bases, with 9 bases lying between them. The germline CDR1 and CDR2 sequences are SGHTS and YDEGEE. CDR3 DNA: TGTGCCAGCAGCTTGGGTTCGGGATACTATGGCTACACCTTC. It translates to CASSLGSGYYGYTF.

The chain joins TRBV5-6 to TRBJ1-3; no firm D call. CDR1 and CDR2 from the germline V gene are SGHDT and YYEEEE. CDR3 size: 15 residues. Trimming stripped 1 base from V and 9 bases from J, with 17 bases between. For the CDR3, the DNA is TGTGCCAGCAGCTTGTCGGTCGGCTTGGGAGGCACCATATATTTT. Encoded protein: CASSLSVGLGGTIYF.

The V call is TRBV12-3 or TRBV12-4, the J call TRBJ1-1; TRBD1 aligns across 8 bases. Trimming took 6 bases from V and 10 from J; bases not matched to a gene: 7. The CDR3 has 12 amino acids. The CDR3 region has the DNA TGTGCCAGCAGCCCCAACAGGGGGGTAGCTTTCTTT. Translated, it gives CASSPNRGVAFF.

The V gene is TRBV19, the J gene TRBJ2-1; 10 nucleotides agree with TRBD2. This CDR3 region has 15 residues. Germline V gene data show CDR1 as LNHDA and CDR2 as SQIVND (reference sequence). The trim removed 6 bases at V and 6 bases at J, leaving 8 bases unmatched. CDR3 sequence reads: CASRYIAGGTNEQFF. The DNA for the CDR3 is TGTGCCAGTAGGTATATAGCGGGGGGCACCAATGAGCAGTTCTTC.

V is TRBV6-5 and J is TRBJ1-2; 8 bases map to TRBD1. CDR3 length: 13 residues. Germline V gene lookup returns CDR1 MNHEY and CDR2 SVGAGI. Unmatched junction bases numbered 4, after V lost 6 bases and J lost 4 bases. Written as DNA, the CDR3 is TGTGCCAGCAGGGGGGGACAGGTCTATGGCTACACCTTC. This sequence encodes CASRGGQVYGYTF.

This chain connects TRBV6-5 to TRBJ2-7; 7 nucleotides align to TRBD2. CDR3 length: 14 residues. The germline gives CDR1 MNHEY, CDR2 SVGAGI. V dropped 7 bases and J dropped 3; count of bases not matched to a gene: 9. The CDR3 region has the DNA TGTGCCAGCAAGCGGGGAGACACTTACTACGAGCAGTACTTC. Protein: CASKRGDTYYEQYF.

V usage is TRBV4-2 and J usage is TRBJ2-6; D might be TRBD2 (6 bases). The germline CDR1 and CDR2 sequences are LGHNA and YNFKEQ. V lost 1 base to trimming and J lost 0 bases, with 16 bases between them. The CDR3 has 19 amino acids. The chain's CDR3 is CASSQVGGGATSGANVLTF. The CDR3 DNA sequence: TGTGCCAGCAGCCAAGTTGGAGGAGGGGCGACCTCTGGGGCCAACGTCCTGACTTTC.

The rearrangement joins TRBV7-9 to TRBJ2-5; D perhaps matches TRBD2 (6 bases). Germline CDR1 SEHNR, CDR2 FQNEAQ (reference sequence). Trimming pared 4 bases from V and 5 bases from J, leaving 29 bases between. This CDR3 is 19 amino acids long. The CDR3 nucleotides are TGTGCCAGCAGCTCTCTCTCGGGTCTCGGGCTAGCGTTGGGGGAGACCCAGTACTTC. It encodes CASSSLSGLGLALGETQYF.